A selection of T cell receptor beta chains follows, all from one sample in a study of cytomegalovirus exposure and HLA in healthy donors. The table came from immunoSEQ multiplex PCR; TCRdb's copy has only in-frame clones and leaves some out. The sample lists more than 100,000 clones, roughly 80% seen once, with about 0.22% in the top ten. Sequenced input: PBMCs. The receptors were sampled from a man between 45 and 60 years old in good health and CMV-seronegative. The CDR3 runs from the conserved cysteine through the conserved F or W. D genes are given only for firm matches. Clone size is given for some rows only: seen once, a few or many times, or a class if the clone is expanded.

V	J	D	size	DNA	CDR3
TRBV2	TRBJ2-7	TRBD2	-	TGTGCCAGCCGTGGACTAGCGGGGTACTACGAGCAGTACTTC	CASRGLAGYYEQYF
TRBV5-1	TRBJ2-2	-	-	TGCGCCAGCAGCTTGGCCAGGGGGGACACCGGGGAGCTGTTTTTT	CASSLARGDTGELFF
TRBV5-6	TRBJ1-2	TRBD1	-	TGTGCCAGCAGCTTGGTAGACAGGGATGGTGGCTACACCTTC	CASSLVDRDGGYTF
TRBV7-2	TRBJ2-7	TRBD1	-	TGTGCCAGCAGCCGGGACAGCAGCTCCTACGAGCAGTACTTC	CASSRDSSSYEQYF
TRBV29-1	TRBJ2-1	TRBD2	-	TGCAGCTTTCCGGGAGGTCGGGGAGATGAGCAGTTCTTC	CSFPGGRGDEQFF
TRBV5-1	TRBJ2-3	-	-	TGCGCCAGCAGCCCTGGCCTAGTAGCTAGCACAGATACGCAGTATTTT	CASSPGLVASTDTQYF
TRBV5-6	TRBJ2-1	TRBD1	-	TGTGCCAGCAGCGGCCGGGACAGGGGAAGAAATGAGCAGTTCTTC	CASSGRDRGRNEQFF
TRBV7-9	TRBJ2-3	-	once	TGTTCCAGCAGCTCTTCCGCGGATACGCAGTATTTT	CSSSSSADTQYF
TRBV6-4	TRBJ2-1	TRBD2	-	TGTGCCAGCAGTACAGCGGGGGGTATGGGTGAGCAGTTCTTC	CASSTAGGMGEQFF
TRBV5-7	TRBJ1-5	TRBD1	-	TGTGCCAGCAGCTCAGACAGGGGAGGATATAGCAATCAGCCCCAGCATTTT	CASSSDRGGYSNQPQHF
TRBV6-5	TRBJ2-5	TRBD2	-	TGTGCCGCCGCGGGGGGTGGCGAGACCCAGTACTTC	CAAAGGGETQYF
TRBV19	TRBJ2-2	-	once	TGTGCCAGTAGTATAGGGAGGACCGGGGAGCTGTTTTTT	CASSIGRTGELFF
TRBV7-2	TRBJ2-1	-	-	TGTGCCAGCAGCCTAAAGGGGTTCAATGAGCAGTTCTTC	CASSLKGFNEQFF
TRBV9	TRBJ2-2	TRBD1	few	TGTGCCAGCAGCCCCCGTTGGACAGGGGCGACCGGGGAGCTGTTTTTT	CASSPRWTGATGELFF
TRBV7-9	TRBJ1-4	-	once	TGTGCCAGCAGCGCCACAGCTCCAGCAACTAATGAAAAACTGTTTTTT	CASSATAPATNEKLFF
TRBV7-9	TRBJ2-7	TRBD1	-	TGTGCCAGCAGCTTAGTCCCCGACAGGGCTCACTACGAGCAGTACTTC	CASSLVPDRAHYEQYF
TRBV6-6	TRBJ2-7	TRBD1	-	TGTGCCAGCAGCACCGGGACAGCCTACGAGCAGTACTTC	CASSTGTAYEQYF
TRBV9	TRBJ2-2	-	-	TGTGCCAGCAGTACCGACAGGAAGAACACCGGGGAGCTGTTTTTT	CASSTDRKNTGELFF
TRBV6-5	TRBJ2-3	TRBD2	-	TGTGCCAGCAGTTATCGGGGTAGCGGGGGTGATACGCAGTATTTT	CASSYRGSGGDTQYF
TRBV25-1	TRBJ1-5	-	-	TGTGCCAGCAGTGAGTCAGGGGGCAATCAGCCCCAGCATTTT	CASSESGGNQPQHF
TRBV7-6	TRBJ2-5	-	-	TGTGCCAGCAGCTTAGGTCCGGCGGGATCCTTCCAAGAGACCCAGTACTTC	CASSLGPAGSFQETQYF
TRBV9	TRBJ1-1	-	-	TGTGCCAGCAGCGTAGGAGGAGGCGGCACTGAAGCTTTCTTT	CASSVGGGGTEAFF
TRBV5-4	TRBJ2-3	TRBD2	-	TGTGCCAGCAGCTGGGGGGGACCAGATACGCAGTATTTT	CASSWGGPDTQYF
TRBV7-7	TRBJ2-1	TRBD1	-	TGTGCTAGCAGCCCGGGACAGCAGACCGAGCAGTTCTTC	CASSPGQQTEQFF
TRBV5-1	TRBJ2-2	TRBD1	-	TGCGCCAGCAGCTTGGTGGGCAGGGGGACCGGGGAGCTGTTTTTT	CASSLVGRGTGELFF
TRBV4-1	TRBJ2-5	-	-	TGCGCCAGCAGCCAAGTTCTGGTGCAGGGGCTGTACCAAGAGACCCAGTACTTC	CASSQVLVQGLYQETQYF
TRBV7-9	TRBJ2-2	TRBD2	-	TGTGCCAGTAGAGGCGGGAGCACGAACACCGGGGAGCTGTTTTTT	CASRGGSTNTGELFF
TRBV19	TRBJ1-4	TRBD1	-	TGTGCCAGTAGTCCCCAGGACAGGGCCGATGAAAAACTGTTTTTT	CASSPQDRADEKLFF
TRBV7-2	TRBJ2-7	TRBD2	-	TGTGCCAGCAGGTCACTAGCGGGAGTGTCCTACGAGCAGTACTTC	CASRSLAGVSYEQYF
TRBV6-1	TRBJ2-1	-	once	TGTGCCAGCAACCCAGGGGAGCGGGAAAATGAGCAGTTCTTC	CASNPGERENEQFF
TRBV25-1	TRBJ1-6	TRBD1	-	TGTGCCAGCAGCGAGGGACAGCGAAATTCACCCCTCCACTTT	CASSEGQRNSPLHF
TRBV15	TRBJ1-5	TRBD1	-	TGTGCCACCAGCAAGGACAGGGGGCGCCGTCAGCCCCAGCATTTT	CATSKDRGRRQPQHF
TRBV5-4	TRBJ2-1	-	-	TGTGCCAGCAGCTTACGTACTAGCAATGAGCAGTTCTTC	CASSLRTSNEQFF
TRBV23-1	TRBJ2-3	TRBD2	-	TGCGCCAGCAGTCCTCTAGCGGGGGGACGCGGGGATACGCAGTATTTT	CASSPLAGGRGDTQYF